One and the same sample provided the 18 T cell receptor beta chains below, sequenced in a study of T cells in Graves' hyperthyroidism and ophthalmopathy. Template material for amplifying TCR beta CDR3 regions consisted of RNA transcripts. The TCR CDR3 first-round RT-PCR relied on the HTBI primer set. Each CDR3 protein is one row after TCRdb ran MiXCR on the multiplex PCR reads. The data contain approximately 560,000 distinct CDR3 sequences, 15% to 19% of them seen just once; the ten biggest clones take up approximately 7.4%. Material for sequencing was blood. The receptors derive from a woman under 40 with Graves' hyperthyroidism.

Many counts were recorded for this clonotype. The chain links TRBV7-2 to TRBJ2-1; no clear D gene. CDR1 and CDR2 from the germline V gene are SGHTA and FQGNSA. The V end was cut by 5 bases, the J end by 6 bases, with 8 bases between. The CDR3 has 12 amino acids. The CDR3 loop is CASSTFGNEQFF. The CDR3 DNA reads TGTGCCAGCAGCACCTTTGGCAATGAGCAGTTCTTC.

This clonotype was seen at least ten times. J is TRBJ2-7 and V is TRBV12-3 or TRBV12-4; 10 bases align to TRBD2. With V trimmed by 6 bases and J by 6 bases, 11 bases remained unmatched. The CDR3 is made up of 15 amino acids. DNA of the CDR3: TGTGCCAGCAGCCCGCTGGGGCTAGCGGGAGCCGAGCAGTACTTC. Amino acid sequence: CASSPLGLAGAEQYF.

This clonotype appeared many times. This chain's CDR3 is CASSYPTTGISSYEQYF. The CDR3 DNA is TGTGCCAGCAGTTACCCGACGACAGGGATAAGCTCCTACGAGCAGTACTTC. The rearrangement joins TRBV6-2 or TRBV6-3 to TRBJ2-7; the match to TRBD1 covers 7 bases. V shed 2 bases, J shed 0 bases, and the junction held 10 bases outside the gene matches. The CDR3 has 17 amino acids. The germline gives CDR1 MNHEY, CDR2 SVGEGT.

The chain is built from TRBV4-3 and TRBJ2-5; D might be TRBD2 (7 bases). The CDR3 extends over 18 amino acids. Deletions cut 0 bases from V and 7 bases from J, with 24 bases between. CDR1 and CDR2 from the germline V gene are LGHNA and YSLEER. The CDR3 nucleotides are TGCGCCAGCAGCCAAGATCCGGGGGGCGGAGATCGTTACGGGACCCAGTACTTC. Translated: CASSQDPGGGDRYGTQYF.

This clonotype was counted at least ten times. J is TRBJ2-5 and V is TRBV20-1; the D gene is possibly TRBD2 (6 bases). The CDR3 totals 12 residues. Trimming pared 7 bases from V and 5 bases from J, leaving 14 bases between. CDR1 is DFQATT and CDR2 is SNEGSKA in the germline V gene (reference sequence). CDR3 DNA: TGCAGTGGTGGGAAGGGGAGGGAGACCCAGTACTTC. Its translation: CSGGKGRETQYF.

This clonotype was counted ten times or more. This rearrangement joins TRBV27 to TRBJ2-7; D is possibly TRBD2 (5 bases). Germline V gene lookup returns CDR1 MNHEY and CDR2 SMNVEV (reference sequence). The CDR3 consists of 13 residues. V lost 7 bases, J lost 4 bases, and 14 bases lay in between. CDR3 DNA: TGTGCCAGCATGAGGGCTGCTGGGTACGAGCAGTACTTC. This sequence encodes CASMRAAGYEQYF.

This clonotype was counted only a few times. The rearrangement links TRBV7-9 to TRBJ2-2; 7 bases are shared with TRBD1. From germline, CDR1 is SEHNR and CDR2 FQNEAQ (reference sequence). CDR3 length equals 15 residues. V lost 5 bases, J lost 1 base, and 4 bases stayed unmatched. CDR3 protein: CASSPGTENTGELFF. CDR3 nucleotide sequence: TGTGCCAGCAGCCCCGGGACAGAGAACACCGGGGAGCTGTTTTTT.

This clonotype was recorded a few times. The chain links TRBV18 to TRBJ1-5; D gene ambiguous. The V end lost 2 bases, the J end lost 5 bases, and 7 bases lay between the germline ends. Germline V gives CDR1 KGHSH, CDR2 LQKENI. This CDR3 is built from 13 residues. The CDR3 reads CASSPTWDQPQHF. As DNA, the CDR3 is TGTGCCAGCTCACCAACTTGGGATCAGCCCCAGCATTTT.

At least ten counts were recorded for this clonotype. The V gene is TRBV6-6, the J gene TRBJ2-3, with TRBD2 as a possible D gene (5 bases). This CDR3 spans 14 amino acids. The V end was cut by 0 bases, the J end by 4 bases, with 8 bases between. Germline CDR1 reads MNHNY; CDR2 reads SVGAGI (reference sequence). CDR3 loop: CASSYSASPDTQYF. In DNA, the CDR3 is TGTGCCAGCAGTTACTCGGCTAGCCCAGATACGCAGTATTTT.

This clonotype has ten or more counts. This chain uses TRBV13 with TRBJ2-1; D gene unclear. V was shortened by 3 bases and J by 5 bases, with 14 bases between the two germline ends. The CDR3 length is 15 residues. Germline assignment: CDR1 PRHDT and CDR2 FYEKMQ (reference sequence). CDR3 loop: CASSLRRRRNNEQFF. CDR3 coding DNA: TGTGCCAGCAGCTTGAGGAGAAGAAGGAACAATGAGCAGTTCTTC.

This clonotype was picked up many times. The chain has TRBV7-2 and TRBJ2-7; 10 nucleotides line up with TRBD1. Germline assignment: CDR1 SGHTA and CDR2 FQGNSA. V lost 4 bases to trimming and J lost 7 bases; unmatched junction nucleotides: 7. CDR3 length equals 14 residues. CDR3 in DNA: TGTGCCAGCAGCTATGACAGGGGGCGTAGGGAGCAGTACTTC. Its protein is CASSYDRGRREQYF.

A few counts support this clonotype. One junction end disagrees with the germline gene, perhaps due to a read error. The chain joins TRBV7-9 to TRBJ1-6, with D possibly being TRBD1 (6 bases). Germline V CDR1 and CDR2: SEHNR, FQNEAQ (reference sequence). This CDR3 has 15 amino acids. The CDR3 spells CASGLPTGNNSPLHF. As DNA, the CDR3 is TGTGCCAGCGGCTTACCTACAGGGAACAATTCACCCCTCCACTTT.

As to this clonotype: This could be a read error, since a much larger clone is one nucleotide away. The chain links TRBV6-1 to TRBJ1-5; 8 positions match TRBD1. The V gene's germline CDR1 is MNHNS and CDR2 SASEGT. CDR3 size: 19 residues. The junction had 23 bases not matched to a gene; V was cut back by 3 bases and J by 10 bases. Here the CDR3 DNA reads TGTGCCAGCAGTGAGTCGGCGGTTGGTAGGACAGGGCCAATGCAACCCCAGCATTTT. It yields the protein CASSESAVGRTGPMQPQHF.

This clonotype was observed at least ten times. The J gene is TRBJ2-7, the V gene TRBV20-1; 10 bases map to TRBD2. Germline-derived CDR1 and CDR2 are DFQATT and SNEGSKA (reference sequence). V lost 2 bases and J lost 2; bases outside the gene matches: 18. The CDR3 sequence is 19 residues long. In DNA form, the CDR3 reads TGCAGTGCTAGACCTCCTAGCGGGAGTCTTTTAGTCGGAGCCTACGAGCAGTACTTC. Translated: CSARPPSGSLLVGAYEQYF.

This clonotype was counted many times. The V call is TRBV27, the J call TRBJ2-7; D may be TRBD2 (5 bases). The CDR3 contains 14 residues. Per germline, CDR1 MNHEY and CDR2 SMNVEV (reference sequence). The V end lost 2 bases, the J end lost 2 bases, and 10 bases lay between the germline ends. In nucleotides, the CDR3 is TGTGCCAGCAGTTTAGGAGGACCTGCCTACGAGCAGTACTTC. Its protein is CASSLGGPAYEQYF.

The chain combines TRBV7-6 with TRBJ2-7; the match to TRBD2 covers 8 bases. Germline values: CDR1 SGHVS, CDR2 FNYEAQ. With V trimmed by 5 bases and J by 3 bases, 6 bases remained unmatched. The CDR3 has 14 amino acids. CDR3 amino acids: CASSVSGVNYEQYF. The CDR3 coding sequence is TGTGCCAGCAGCGTTAGCGGGGTAAACTACGAGCAGTACTTC.

This clonotype showed up many times. J is TRBJ1-4 and V is TRBV7-2, with 7 bases that match TRBD1. Germline CDR1 is SGHTA and CDR2 is FQGNSA. This CDR3 is built from 14 residues. V was pared by 5 bases and J by 4 bases, with 4 bases of the junction left unmatched. In DNA form, the CDR3 reads TGTGCCAGCAGCGTAAGGGACAGTAATGAAAAACTGTTTTTT. Translated, it gives CASSVRDSNEKLFF.

The chain employs TRBV20-1 and TRBJ1-6; D is possibly TRBD1 (6 bases). V lost 0 bases and J 3 bases, leaving 12 bases between the germline ends. This CDR3 is 16 amino acids long. Germline values: CDR1 DFQATT, CDR2 SNEGSKA (reference sequence). CDR3 DNA sequence: TGCAGTGCTAGAGATCGAAGGGGGGGCTATAATTCACCCCTCCACTTT. Protein product: CSARDRRGGYNSPLHF.